These 30 T cell receptor beta chains were all obtained from the same sample, sequenced in a study of vaccination effects on CD4 cells after COVID-19. Pools of viral peptides were used by the ViraFEST assay to expand antigen-specific CD4+ T cells ahead of sequencing. The authors isolated CD4+ T cells after roughly 10 days of culture. Two-dose vaccination with either BNT162b2 or mRNA-1273 was given to the participants. The table came from immunoSEQ multiplex PCR; TCRdb's copy has only in-frame clones and leaves some out. Of around 60,000 clones in the sample, roughly 72% were seen once. These receptors are not linked to any known antigen. Sequences were derived from CD4+ T cells from PBMCs cultured with HCoV-229E spike peptides, sampled after COVID-19 vaccination. Source of these receptors: a human donor who received a COVID-19 vaccine.

This clone appeared once. The chain combines TRBV28 with TRBJ1-5; the D gene is possibly TRBD1 (6 bases). CDR1 and CDR2 from the germline V gene are MDHEN and SYDVKM. This CDR3 spans 14 amino acids. Trimming stripped 6 bases from V and 4 bases from J, with 13 bases between. The CDR3 nucleotides are TGTGCCAGCAGCCTCGGGGGCAGTAATCAGCCCCAGCATTTT. Amino acid sequence: CASSLGGSNQPQHF.

This chain joins TRBV18 and TRBJ2-3, with a weak D call TRBD1 (5 bases). The V end was cut by 4 bases, the J end by 3 bases, with 20 bases between. CDR1 and CDR2 from the germline V gene are KGHSH and LQKENI. The CDR3 totals 17 residues. CDR3: CASSLQPGISGTDTQYF. The CDR3 DNA sequence: TGTGCCAGCTCACTGCAACCAGGGATTTCAGGTACAGATACGCAGTATTTT.

This clone was counted a few times. The chain combines TRBV6-2 or TRBV6-3 with TRBJ2-6; D remains unclear. Looked up from germline, CDR1 is MNHEY and CDR2 is SVGEGT. V was clipped by 0 bases and J by 0 bases, with 3 bases between them. The CDR3 extends over 15 amino acids. The CDR3 sequence: CASSYSGSGANVLTF. The CDR3 DNA reads TGTGCCAGCAGTTACTCGGGCTCTGGGGCCAACGTCCTGACTTTC.

The V gene is TRBV28, the J gene TRBJ2-3; 9 bases are a match to TRBD2. This CDR3 comprises 15 residues. V lost 4 bases and J lost 1; bases outside the gene matches: 3. Germline values: CDR1 MDHEN, CDR2 SYDVKM. DNA of the CDR3: TGTGCCAGCAGTTCCCGGACTAGCGGCACAGATACGCAGTATTTT. Residues: CASSSRTSGTDTQYF.

In DNA, the CDR3 is TGTGCCATCAGTAGTCAGGGGGCTAACTATGGCTACACCTTC. Its protein product is CAISSQGANYGYTF. The chain joins TRBV10-3 to TRBJ1-2; 7 bases are a match to TRBD1. The CDR3 is made up of 14 amino acids. Germline CDR1 and CDR2: ENHRY and SYGVKD. Trimming removed 5 bases from V and 0 bases from J; junction bases left unmatched: 3.

This clone was found a few times. V and J are TRBV9 and TRBJ1-5; 9 bases fit TRBD1. The CDR3 extends over 14 amino acids. The V and J ends lost 3 bases and 7 bases, in that order; junction bases with no gene match: 5. Germline V gene lookup returns CDR1 SGDLS and CDR2 YYNGEE. The CDR3: CASSEQGASQPQHF. The CDR3 DNA follows: TGTGCCAGCAGCGAACAGGGGGCTAGCCAGCCCCAGCATTTT.

This rearrangement joins TRBV19 to TRBJ1-2, with 10 bases that match TRBD1. This CDR3 region has 14 residues. The ends lost 5 bases at V and 2 bases at J; junction bases unmatched: 2. Germline loops: CDR1 LNHDA, CDR2 SQIVND (reference sequence). CDR3 in DNA: TGTGCCAGTAGTCGGGGACAGGGGAACTATGGCTACACCTTC. The encoded protein is CASSRGQGNYGYTF.

This chain uses TRBV18 with TRBJ1-3; maybe TRBD1 (5 bases). CDR1 and CDR2 (germline): KGHSH, LQKENI. V gave up 0 bases and J gave up 0 bases, with 12 bases separating them. The CDR3 extends over 17 amino acids. CDR3 sequence reads: CASSPPNGQHSGNTIYF. For the CDR3, the DNA is TGTGCCAGCTCACCACCGAACGGACAACACTCTGGAAACACCATATATTTT.

This clone showed up just a few times. The V gene is TRBV7-7, the J gene TRBJ2-1; 11 nucleotides line up with TRBD1. This CDR3 is 15 amino acids long. V shed 5 bases and J 5 bases; nucleotides not matched to a gene: 5. The germline V gene encodes CDR1 SSHAT and CDR2 FNYEAQ (reference sequence). The CDR3 protein is CASSRDRGSNNEQFF. CDR3 coding DNA: TGTGCCAGCAGCCGGGACAGGGGGTCCAACAATGAGCAGTTCTTC.

This chain connects TRBV6-5 to TRBJ2-1; D ambiguous. Trimming left V 6 bases short and J 4 bases short, with 10 bases between. The CDR3 consists of 13 residues. Germline V gene lookup returns CDR1 MNHEY and CDR2 SVGAGI. CDR3 bases: TGTGCCAGCAGGGTAGACGGATACAATGAGCAGTTCTTC. Encoded protein: CASRVDGYNEQFF.

V gene TRBV6-5 combines with J gene TRBJ2-3; possibly TRBD2 for D (5 bases). Looked up from germline, CDR1 is MNHEY and CDR2 is SVGAGI. This CDR3 region has 14 residues. Trimming pared 7 bases from V and 0 bases from J, leaving 11 bases between. The CDR3 nucleotides are TGTGCCAGCACTGGACTGGACAGCACAGATACGCAGTATTTT. Translated, it gives CASTGLDSTDTQYF.

This clone was recorded a few times. The chain combines TRBV7-8 with TRBJ1-3; D is perhaps TRBD1 (5 bases). CDR1 and CDR2 from the germline V gene are SGHVS and FQNEAQ. The CDR3 has 14 amino acids. V lost 5 bases to trimming and J lost 9 bases, with 17 bases between them. CDR3 sequence (DNA): TGTGCCAGCAGCCCCCGGGACTTTGGGAGCACCATATATTTT. As protein: CASSPRDFGSTIYF.

The rearrangement joins TRBV24-1 to TRBJ2-5; 8 bases line up with TRBD2. The V and J ends lost 4 bases and 5 bases, in that order; junction bases with no gene match: 11. Germline loops: CDR1 KGHDR, CDR2 SFDVKD. This CDR3 spans 16 amino acids. The CDR3 is CATSEPSGLGIETQYF. CDR3 DNA sequence: TGTGCCACCAGTGAACCCTCGGGACTAGGGATCGAGACCCAGTACTTC.

The rearrangement joins TRBV4-2 to TRBJ1-2; TRBD1 is a possible D gene (5 bases). The CDR3 has 14 amino acids. Germline lookup yields CDR1 LGHNA and CDR2 YNFKEQ. With 1 base removed from V and 8 bases from J, the gap between germline ends came to 14 bases. The CDR3, as DNA: TGTGCCAGCAGCCAAGCACCCCAGGGAGAAGGCTACACCTTC. This sequence encodes CASSQAPQGEGYTF.

V and J are TRBV4-1 and TRBJ2-5; D unclear. This CDR3 contains 14 residues. V dropped 0 bases and J dropped 5 bases, with 10 bases sitting between them. The V gene's germline CDR1 is MGHRA and CDR2 YSYEKL. This CDR3 is CASSQDLRRETQYF. CDR3 DNA sequence: TGCGCCAGCAGCCAAGACCTAAGGCGGGAGACCCAGTACTTC.

DNA of the CDR3: TGTGCCAGCAGTTACAACAGGGATTCACCCCTCCACTTT. It translates to CASSYNRDSPLHF. The chain links TRBV6-5 to TRBJ1-6, with D possibly being TRBD1 (6 bases). The germline CDR1 and CDR2 sequences are MNHEY and SVGAGI. Trimming removed 2 bases from V and 8 bases from J, with 7 bases in between. The CDR3 runs to 13 residues.

The chain combines TRBV13 with TRBJ2-3; possibly TRBD1 for D (5 bases). This CDR3 is 14 amino acids long. V lost 3 bases and J 3 bases, leaving 10 bases between the germline ends. The germline V gene encodes CDR1 PRHDT and CDR2 FYEKMQ (reference sequence). CDR3: CASSFFRVTDTQYF. The CDR3 region has the DNA TGTGCCAGCAGCTTCTTCAGGGTAACAGATACGCAGTATTTT.

V usage is TRBV9 and J usage is TRBJ2-3; D tentatively reads TRBD1 or TRBD2 (6 bases each). Trimming removed 8 bases from V and 3 bases from J, with 16 bases in between. CDR1 is SGDLS and CDR2 is YYNGEE in the germline V gene. CDR3 length: 14 residues. The CDR3 spells CASRVGGGTDTQYF. As DNA, the CDR3 is TGTGCCAGTAGGGTGGGGGGCGGTACAGATACGCAGTATTTT.

The V and J genes are TRBV5-1 and TRBJ2-3; no firm D call. The length of the CDR3 is 14 residues. V shed 1 base and J shed 2 bases, with 8 bases lying between them. Germline V gives CDR1 SGHRS, CDR2 YFSETQ. This chain's CDR3 is CASSLLGTTDTQYF. The CDR3 region has the DNA TGCGCCAGCAGCTTGCTCGGCACCACAGATACGCAGTATTTT. Combining the CDR3 with reference TRBV5-1 and TRBJ2-3 gives the whole variable domain KAGVTQTPRYLIKTRGQQVTLSCSPISGHRSVSWYQQTPGQGLQFLFEYFSETQRNKGNFPGRFSGRQFSNSRSEMNVSTLELGDSALYLCASSLLGTTDTQYFGPGTRLTVL.

This chain uses TRBV6-5 with TRBJ1-1; maybe TRBD1 (5 bases). In germline, CDR1 is MNHEY, CDR2 SVGAGI. V was shortened by 7 bases and J by 3 bases, with 15 bases between the two germline ends. The CDR3 consists of 14 residues. CDR3 nucleotides: TGTGCCAGCACCCCCCCAGGGTGGGACACTGAAGCTTTCTTT. Translating gives CASTPPGWDTEAFF.

V and J are TRBV9 and TRBJ2-7, with a tentative D call TRBD2 (7 bases). The CDR3 extends over 15 amino acids. Deletions cut 7 bases from V and 4 bases from J, with 21 bases between. CDR1 SGDLS and CDR2 YYNGEE come from the germline V gene. CDR3 loop: CASDQRGGQIYEQYV. In nucleotides, the CDR3 is TGTGCCAGCGACCAAAGGGGGGGGCAGATTTACGAGCAGTACGTC.

The rearrangement uses TRBV12-5 and TRBJ1-2; 7 bases are a match to TRBD1. J lost 2 bases, V lost 5 bases, and 5 bases had no gene match. The CDR3 totals 14 residues. Germline assignment: CDR1 LGHNT and CDR2 FRNRAP. The CDR3 is CASGHPDRNYGYTF. CDR3 DNA: TGTGCTAGTGGTCACCCGGACAGGAACTATGGCTACACCTTC.

The rearrangement links TRBV7-2 to TRBJ2-1; 7 bases are shared with TRBD1. This CDR3 spans 14 amino acids. Germline V gene sequence: CDR1 SGHTA, CDR2 FQGNSA. Unmatched junction bases numbered 5, after V lost 3 bases and J lost 6 bases. The CDR3 DNA follows: TGTGCCAGCAGCTTCCTCGGGACAGTCAATGAGCAGTTCTTC. This codes for CASSFLGTVNEQFF.

The chain has TRBV29-1 and TRBJ2-3; TRBD1 matches 7 bases. The CDR3 runs to 16 residues. V lost 2 bases, J lost 2 bases, and 10 bases stayed unmatched. The germline V gene encodes CDR1 SQVTM and CDR2 ANQGSEA. This chain's CDR3 is CSVERFRDRNTDTQYF. CDR3 nucleotides: TGCAGCGTTGAAAGGTTCCGGGACAGAAACACAGATACGCAGTATTTT.

The rearrangement uses TRBV5-6 and TRBJ2-2, with 12 nucleotides matching TRBD2. The CDR3 extends over 16 amino acids. CDR1 and CDR2 (germline): SGHDT, YYEEEE. Trimming cost V 1 base and J 6 bases; bases outside gene matches: 4. CDR3 nucleotides: TGTGCCAGCAGCTTGTACGGACTAGCGGGATCCGGGGAGCTGTTTTTT. Translating it yields CASSLYGLAGSGELFF.

The chain is built from TRBV7-9 and TRBJ2-3; 10 bases are a match to TRBD1. The length of the CDR3 is 15 residues. Germline loops: CDR1 SEHNR, CDR2 FQNEAQ (reference sequence). V lost 2 bases to trimming and J lost 4 bases; unmatched junction nucleotides: 3. CDR3 loop: CASSLRQGAADTQYF. The CDR3 bases are TGTGCCAGCAGCTTAAGACAGGGGGCCGCAGATACGCAGTATTTT. The entire variable domain, with the rest obtained from reference TRBV7-9 and TRBJ2-3, is as follows: DTGVSQNPRHKITKRGQNVTFRCDPISEHNRLYWYRQTLGQGPEFLTYFQNEAQLEKSRLLSDRFSAERPKGSFSTLEIQRTEQGDSAMYLCASSLRQGAADTQYFGPGTRLTVL.

This clone was counted between two and nine times. V is TRBV7-9 and J is TRBJ2-2; 10 bases map to TRBD1. CDR3 length: 18 residues. CDR1 is SEHNR and CDR2 is FQNEAQ in the germline V gene (reference sequence). Trimming at V came to 5 bases and at J to 4 bases, leaving 13 bases not matched to a gene. The CDR3 reads CASSPQPGTGARTGELFF. The CDR3 region has the DNA TGTGCCAGCAGCCCTCAACCCGGGACAGGGGCGCGCACCGGGGAGCTGTTTTTT.

The CDR3 DNA sequence: TGTGCCAGCAGTGAAGAACGCGACGGCCTCAAAACCTTC. Its translation: CASSEERDGLKTF. The genes are TRBV6-1 and TRBJ1-2; D not resolved. Germline V gene lookup returns CDR1 MNHNS and CDR2 SASEGT. Trimming shortened V by 1 base and J by 14 bases, and 17 bases separated the two germline ends. This CDR3 contains 13 residues.

The rearrangement joins TRBV6-6 to TRBJ1-1; D is undetermined. CDR1 and CDR2 (germline): MNHNY, SVGAGI (reference sequence). Trimming took off 6 bases at V and 1 base at J, with 9 bases between the two ends. CDR3 size: 13 residues. For the CDR3, the DNA is TGTGCCAGCAGCGAGCGGAGGAACACTGAAGCTTTCTTT. This sequence encodes CASSERRNTEAFF.

This clone has just a few counts. The chain has TRBV11-2 and TRBJ1-5; D not resolved. Trimming took 4 bases from V and 4 from J, leaving 8 bases between them. Per the germline V gene, CDR1 is SGHAT and CDR2 is FQNNGV. The CDR3 consists of 13 residues. For the CDR3, the DNA is TGTGCCAGCAGCTATGTGGGAAATCAGCCCCAGCATTTT. It is translated as CASSYVGNQPQHF.